This TCR beta chain was identified in a study of cytomegalovirus exposure and HLA in healthy donors. The PCR had 60 Vbeta and 13 Jbeta primers. Repertoires were generated with immunoSEQ multiplex PCR, while TCRdb's copy carries only in-frame clones and drops some. Among 150,000 to 200,000 clones, roughly 87% were seen once, and the ten largest hold roughly 0.2%. The CDR3 is made up of 12 amino acids. CDR1 and CDR2 (germline): SGHDT, YYEEEE. Trimming removed 4 bases from V and 2 bases from J, with 5 bases in between. This TCR came from a girl under three years old in good health and CMV-seronegative. Sequencing was done on a sample of PBMCs. V and J are TRBV5-6 and TRBJ2-3; D is ambiguous. The CDR3 region is CASSIATDTQYF. The DNA of the CDR3 is TGTGCCAGCAGCATAGCCACAGATACGCAGTATTTT.